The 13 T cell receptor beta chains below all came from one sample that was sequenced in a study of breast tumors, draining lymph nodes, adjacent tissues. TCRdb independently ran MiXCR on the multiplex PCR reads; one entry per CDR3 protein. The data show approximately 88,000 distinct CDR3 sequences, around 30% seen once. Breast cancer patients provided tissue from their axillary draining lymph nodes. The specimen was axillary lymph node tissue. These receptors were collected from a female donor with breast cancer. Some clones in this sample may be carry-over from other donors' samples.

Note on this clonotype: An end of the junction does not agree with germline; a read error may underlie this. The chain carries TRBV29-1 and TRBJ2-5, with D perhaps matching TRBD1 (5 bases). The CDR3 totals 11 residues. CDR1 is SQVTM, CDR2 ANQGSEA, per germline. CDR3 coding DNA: TGCGGCGGACAACTTGGAGAGACCCAGTATTTC. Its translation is CGGQLGETQYF.

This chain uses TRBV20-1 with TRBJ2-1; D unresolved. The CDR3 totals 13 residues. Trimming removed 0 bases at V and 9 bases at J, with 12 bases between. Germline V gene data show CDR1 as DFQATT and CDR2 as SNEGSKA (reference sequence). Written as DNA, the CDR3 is TGCAGTGCTAGAGATCTCGTAGTTGGTGAGCAGTTCTTC. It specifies CSARDLVVGEQFF.

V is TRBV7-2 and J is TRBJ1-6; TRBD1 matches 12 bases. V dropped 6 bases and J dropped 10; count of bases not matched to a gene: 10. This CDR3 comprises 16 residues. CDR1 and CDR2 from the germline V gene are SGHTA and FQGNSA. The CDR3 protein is CASSLTGTGGASPLHF. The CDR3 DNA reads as TGTGCCAGCAGTTTAACCGGGACAGGGGGCGCATCACCCCTCCACTTT.

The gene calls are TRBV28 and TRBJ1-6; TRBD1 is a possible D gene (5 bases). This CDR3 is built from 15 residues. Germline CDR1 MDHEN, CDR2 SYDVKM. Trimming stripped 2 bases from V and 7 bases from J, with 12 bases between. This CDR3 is CASSLGQGGNSPLHF. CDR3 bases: TGTGCCAGCAGTTTAGGCCAGGGTGGCAATTCACCCCTCCACTTT.

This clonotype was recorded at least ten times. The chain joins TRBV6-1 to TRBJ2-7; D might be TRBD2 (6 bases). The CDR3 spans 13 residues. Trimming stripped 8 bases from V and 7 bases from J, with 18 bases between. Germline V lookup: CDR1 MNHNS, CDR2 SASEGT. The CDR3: CASEVSGTGEQYF. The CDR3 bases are TGTGCCAGCGAGGTTAGCGGCACGGGGGAGCAGTACTTC.

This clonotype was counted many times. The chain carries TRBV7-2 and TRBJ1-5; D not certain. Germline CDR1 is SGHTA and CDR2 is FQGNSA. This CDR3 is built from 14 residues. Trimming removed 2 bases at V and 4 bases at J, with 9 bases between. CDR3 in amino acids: CASSLTVLNQPQHF. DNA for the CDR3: TGTGCCAGCAGCTTAACGGTATTGAATCAGCCCCAGCATTTT.

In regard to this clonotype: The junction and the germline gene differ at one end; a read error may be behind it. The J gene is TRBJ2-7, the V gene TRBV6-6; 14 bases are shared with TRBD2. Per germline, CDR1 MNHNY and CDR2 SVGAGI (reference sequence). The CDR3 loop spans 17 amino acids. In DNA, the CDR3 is TGTGCCGGCAGGGCGACTAGCGGGAGGGCCAGTTCTTACGGGCAGTACTTC. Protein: CAGRATSGRASSYGQYF.

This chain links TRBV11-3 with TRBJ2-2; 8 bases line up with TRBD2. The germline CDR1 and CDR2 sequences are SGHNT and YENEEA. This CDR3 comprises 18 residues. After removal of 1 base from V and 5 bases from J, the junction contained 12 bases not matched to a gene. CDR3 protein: CASSLAHNSGSGTGELFF. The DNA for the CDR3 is TGTGCCAGCAGCTTAGCCCACAACAGCGGGAGTGGTACCGGGGAGCTGTTTTTT. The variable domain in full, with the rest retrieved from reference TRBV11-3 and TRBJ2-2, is EAGVVQSPRYKIIEKKQPVAFWCNPISGHNTLYWYLQNLGQGPELLIRYENEEAVDDSQLPKDRFSAERLKGVDSTLKIQPAELGDSAVYLCASSLAHNSGSGTGELFFGEGSRLTVL.

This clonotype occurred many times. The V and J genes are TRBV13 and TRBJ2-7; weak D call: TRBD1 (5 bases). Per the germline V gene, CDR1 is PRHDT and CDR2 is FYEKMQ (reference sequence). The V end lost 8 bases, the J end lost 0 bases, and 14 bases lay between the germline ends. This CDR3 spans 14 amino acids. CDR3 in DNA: TGTGCCAGCGGAGTAGGGGCTATCTCCTACGAGCAGTACTTC. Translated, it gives CASGVGAISYEQYF.

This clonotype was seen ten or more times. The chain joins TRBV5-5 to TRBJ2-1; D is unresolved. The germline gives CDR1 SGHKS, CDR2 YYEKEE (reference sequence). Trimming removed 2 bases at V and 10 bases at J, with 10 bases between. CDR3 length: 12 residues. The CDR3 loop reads CASSFSSWEQFF. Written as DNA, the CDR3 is TGTGCCAGCAGCTTTAGTAGCTGGGAGCAGTTCTTC.

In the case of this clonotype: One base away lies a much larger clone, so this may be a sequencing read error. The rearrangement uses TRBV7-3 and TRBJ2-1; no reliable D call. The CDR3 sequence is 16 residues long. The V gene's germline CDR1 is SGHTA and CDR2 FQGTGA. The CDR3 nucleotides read TGTGCCAGCAGCTTACAAGGTACAGCCAGCTACAATGAGCGGTTCTTC. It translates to CASSLQGTASYNERFF.

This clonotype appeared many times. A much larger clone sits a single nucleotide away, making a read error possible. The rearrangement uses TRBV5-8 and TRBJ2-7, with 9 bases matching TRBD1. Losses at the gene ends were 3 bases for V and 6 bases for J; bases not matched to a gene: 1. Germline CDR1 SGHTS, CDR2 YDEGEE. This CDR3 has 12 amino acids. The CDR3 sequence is CASSWDRAEQYF. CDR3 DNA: TGTGCCAGCAGCTGGGACAGGGCCGAGCAGTACTTC.

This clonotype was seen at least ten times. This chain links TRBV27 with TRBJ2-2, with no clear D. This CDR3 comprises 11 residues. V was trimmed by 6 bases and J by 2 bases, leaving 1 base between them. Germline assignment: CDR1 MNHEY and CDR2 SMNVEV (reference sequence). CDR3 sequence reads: CASRNTGELFF. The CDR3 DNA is TGTGCCAGCAGAAACACCGGGGAGCTGTTTTTT.